This T cell receptor (beta chain) appears in the sequencing data of a study of tumor and adjacent non-tumor tissue in lung cancer. CDR1 is DFQATT, CDR2 SNEGSKA, per germline (reference sequence). This CDR3 spans 11 amino acids. Of note for this clonotype: This may come from a read error, since a much larger clone is one base off.

The library came from three nested PCR rounds adapted from ARM-PCR protocols. MiXCR, applied by TCRdb to the multiplex PCR reads, yields one record per CDR3 protein. The sample holds some 200,000 distinct CDR3 sequences; 71% are singletons and the top ten take 20% to 25%. The template was RNA from unsorted bulk tissue. This receptor was identified in a man between 60 and 75 years old with non-small cell lung cancer. Sequencing was performed on lung tumor tissue. This rearrangement joins TRBV20-1 to TRBJ2-2; D not certain. CDR3 in amino acids: CSSSNTGELFF. Here the CDR3 DNA reads TGCAGTTCTAGTAACACCGGGGAGCTGTTTTTT.